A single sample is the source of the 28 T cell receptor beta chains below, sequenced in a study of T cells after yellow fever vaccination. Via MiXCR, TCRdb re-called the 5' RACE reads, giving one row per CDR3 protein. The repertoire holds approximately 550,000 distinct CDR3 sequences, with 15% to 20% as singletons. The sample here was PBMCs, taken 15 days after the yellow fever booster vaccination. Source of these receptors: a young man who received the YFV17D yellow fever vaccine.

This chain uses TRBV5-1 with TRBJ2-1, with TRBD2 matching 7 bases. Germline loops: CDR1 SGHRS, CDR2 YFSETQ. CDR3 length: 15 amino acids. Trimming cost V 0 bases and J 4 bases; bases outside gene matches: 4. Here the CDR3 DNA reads TGCGCCAGCAGCTTGGCCCAGCGGGAATACAATGAGCAGTTCTTC. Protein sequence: CASSLAQREYNEQFF.

The CDR3 sequence: CASSLVVAATDTQYF. CDR3 nucleotide sequence: TGTGCCAGCAGCTTAGTTGTGGCAGCGACAGATACGCAGTATTTT. The chain joins TRBV7-2 to TRBJ2-3; D gene uncertain. V lost 1 base and J lost 3, with 11 bases in between. The CDR3 covers 15 residues. From germline, CDR1 is SGHTA and CDR2 FQGNSA. The variable domain in full, with the rest retrieved from reference TRBV7-2 and TRBJ2-3, is GAGVSQSPSNKVTEKGKDVELRCDPISGHTALYWYRQSLGQGLEFLIYFQGNSAPDKSGLPSDRFSAERTGGSVSTLTIQRTQQEDSAVYLCASSLVVAATDTQYFGPGTRLTVL.

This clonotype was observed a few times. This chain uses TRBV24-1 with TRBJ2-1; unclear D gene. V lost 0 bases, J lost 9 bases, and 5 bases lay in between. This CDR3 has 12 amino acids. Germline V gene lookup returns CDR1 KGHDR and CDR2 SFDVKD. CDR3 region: CATSDLASEQFF. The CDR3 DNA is TGTGCCACCAGTGATTTGGCGAGTGAGCAGTTCTTC.

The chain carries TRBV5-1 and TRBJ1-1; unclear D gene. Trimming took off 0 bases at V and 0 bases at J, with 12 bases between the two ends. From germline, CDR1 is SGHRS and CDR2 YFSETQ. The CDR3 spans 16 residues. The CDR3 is CASSLGSVTLNTEAFF. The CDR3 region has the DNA TGCGCCAGCAGCTTGGGAAGCGTGACACTGAACACTGAAGCTTTCTTT.

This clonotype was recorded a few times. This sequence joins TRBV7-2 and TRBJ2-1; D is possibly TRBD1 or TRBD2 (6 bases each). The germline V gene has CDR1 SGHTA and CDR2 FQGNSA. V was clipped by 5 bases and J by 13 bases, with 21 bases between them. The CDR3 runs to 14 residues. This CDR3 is CASSTGSGTRIQFF. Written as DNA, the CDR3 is TGTGCCAGCAGCACAGGGTCTGGGACTCGTATTCAGTTCTTC.

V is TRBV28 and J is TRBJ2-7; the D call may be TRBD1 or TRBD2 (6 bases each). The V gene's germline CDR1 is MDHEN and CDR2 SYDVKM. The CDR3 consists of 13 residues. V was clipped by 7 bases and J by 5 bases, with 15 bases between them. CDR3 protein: CASIGGSFNEQYF. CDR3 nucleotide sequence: TGTGCCAGCATCGGGGGCAGTTTCAACGAGCAGTACTTC.

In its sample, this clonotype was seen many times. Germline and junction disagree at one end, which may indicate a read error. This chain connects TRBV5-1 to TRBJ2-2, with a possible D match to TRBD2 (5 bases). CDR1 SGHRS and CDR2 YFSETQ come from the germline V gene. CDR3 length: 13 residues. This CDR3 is CASSLEGAGELFF. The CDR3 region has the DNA TGTGCCAGCAGCTTAGAGGGCGCCGGGGAGCTGTTTTTT.

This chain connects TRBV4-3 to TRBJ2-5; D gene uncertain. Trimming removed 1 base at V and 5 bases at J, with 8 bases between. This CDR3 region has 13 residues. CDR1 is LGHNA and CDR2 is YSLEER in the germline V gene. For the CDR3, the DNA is TGCGCCAGCAGCCAAGGCCTGGTGGAGACCCAGTACTTC. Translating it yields CASSQGLVETQYF.

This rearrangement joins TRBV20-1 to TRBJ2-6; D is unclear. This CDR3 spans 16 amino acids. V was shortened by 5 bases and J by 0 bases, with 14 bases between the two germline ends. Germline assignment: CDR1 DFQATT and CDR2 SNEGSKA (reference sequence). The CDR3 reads CSAEAFQDSGANVLTF. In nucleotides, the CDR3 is TGCAGTGCTGAAGCCTTCCAAGACTCTGGGGCCAACGTCCTGACTTTC.

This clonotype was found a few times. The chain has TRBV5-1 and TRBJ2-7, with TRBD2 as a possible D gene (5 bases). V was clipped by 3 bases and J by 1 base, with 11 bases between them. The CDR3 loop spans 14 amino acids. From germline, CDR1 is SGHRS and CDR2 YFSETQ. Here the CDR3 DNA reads TGCGCCAGCAGCTCAGAGGGCGGATCCTACGAGCAGTACTTC. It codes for CASSSEGGSYEQYF.

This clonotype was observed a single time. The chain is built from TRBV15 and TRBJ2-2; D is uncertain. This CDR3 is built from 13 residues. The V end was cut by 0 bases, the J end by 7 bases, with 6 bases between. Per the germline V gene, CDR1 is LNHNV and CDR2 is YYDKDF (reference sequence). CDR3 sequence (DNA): TGTGCCACCAGCAGAGATCCGAACGGGGAGCTGTTTTTT. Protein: CATSRDPNGELFF.

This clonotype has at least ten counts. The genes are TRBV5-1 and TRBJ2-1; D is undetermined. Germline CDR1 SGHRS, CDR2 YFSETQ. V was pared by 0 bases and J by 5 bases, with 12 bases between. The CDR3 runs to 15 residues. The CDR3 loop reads CASSLEAGAHNEQFF. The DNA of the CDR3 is TGCGCCAGCAGCTTGGAGGCAGGAGCACACAATGAGCAGTTCTTC.

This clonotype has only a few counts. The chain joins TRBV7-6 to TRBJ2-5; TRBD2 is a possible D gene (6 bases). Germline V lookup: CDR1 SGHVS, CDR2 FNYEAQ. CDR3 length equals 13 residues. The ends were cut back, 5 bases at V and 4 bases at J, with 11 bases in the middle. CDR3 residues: CASSPRRGETQYF. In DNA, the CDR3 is TGTGCCAGCAGCCCCAGGAGGGGAGAGACCCAGTACTTC.

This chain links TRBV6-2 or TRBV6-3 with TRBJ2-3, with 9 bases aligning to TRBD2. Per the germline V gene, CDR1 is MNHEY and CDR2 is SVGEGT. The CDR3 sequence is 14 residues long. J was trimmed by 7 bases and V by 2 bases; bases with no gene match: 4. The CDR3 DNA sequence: TGTGCCAGCAGTTACGGCGGGAGGGTTAATACGCAGTATTTT. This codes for CASSYGGRVNTQYF.

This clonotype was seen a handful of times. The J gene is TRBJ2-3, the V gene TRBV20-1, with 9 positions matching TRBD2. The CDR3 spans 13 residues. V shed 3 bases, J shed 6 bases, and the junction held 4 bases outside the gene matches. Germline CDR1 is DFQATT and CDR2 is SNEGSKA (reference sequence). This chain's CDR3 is CSASAREGDTQYF. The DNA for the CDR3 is TGCAGTGCTAGTGCGCGGGAGGGGGATACGCAGTATTTT.

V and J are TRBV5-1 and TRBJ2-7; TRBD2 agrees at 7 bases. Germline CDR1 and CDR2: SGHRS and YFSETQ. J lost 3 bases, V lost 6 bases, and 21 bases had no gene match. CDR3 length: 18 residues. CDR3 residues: CASTTGGRAGSPLYEQYF. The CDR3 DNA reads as TGCGCCAGCACCACGGGAGGTCGGGCAGGCAGCCCTCTCTACGAGCAGTACTTC. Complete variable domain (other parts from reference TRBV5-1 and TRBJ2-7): KAGVTQTPRYLIKTRGQQVTLSCSPISGHRSVSWYQQTPGQGLQFLFEYFSETQRNKGNFPGRFSGRQFSNSRSEMNVSTLELGDSALYLCASTTGGRAGSPLYEQYFGPGTRLTVT.

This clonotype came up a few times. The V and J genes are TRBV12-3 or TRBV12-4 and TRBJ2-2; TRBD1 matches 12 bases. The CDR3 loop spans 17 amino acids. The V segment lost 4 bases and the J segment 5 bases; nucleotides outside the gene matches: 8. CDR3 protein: CASSSGTGGAGTGELFF. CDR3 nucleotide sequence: TGTGCCAGCAGTTCCGGGACAGGGGGCGCGGGGACCGGGGAGCTGTTTTTT.

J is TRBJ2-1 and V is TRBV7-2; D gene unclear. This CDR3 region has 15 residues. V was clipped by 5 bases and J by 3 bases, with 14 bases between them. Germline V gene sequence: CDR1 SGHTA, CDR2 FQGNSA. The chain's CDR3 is CASSPTLDGYNEQFF. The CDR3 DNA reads TGTGCCAGCAGCCCGACACTGGACGGCTACAATGAGCAGTTCTTC.

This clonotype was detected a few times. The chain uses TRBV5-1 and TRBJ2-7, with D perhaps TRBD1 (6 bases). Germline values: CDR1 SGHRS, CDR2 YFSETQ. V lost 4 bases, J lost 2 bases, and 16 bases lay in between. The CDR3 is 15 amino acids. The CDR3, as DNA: TGCGCCAGCAGCCCGGACAGCCCCCATCCCTACGAGCAGTACTTC. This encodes CASSPDSPHPYEQYF.

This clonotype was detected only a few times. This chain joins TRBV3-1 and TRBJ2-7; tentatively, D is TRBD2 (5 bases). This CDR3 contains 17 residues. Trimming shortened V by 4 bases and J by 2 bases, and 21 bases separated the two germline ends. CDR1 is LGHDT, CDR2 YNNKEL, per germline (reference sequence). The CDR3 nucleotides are TGTGCCAGCAGCCCACCGCCTCTAGCACCCTGGACCTACGAGCAGTACTTC. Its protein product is CASSPPPLAPWTYEQYF.

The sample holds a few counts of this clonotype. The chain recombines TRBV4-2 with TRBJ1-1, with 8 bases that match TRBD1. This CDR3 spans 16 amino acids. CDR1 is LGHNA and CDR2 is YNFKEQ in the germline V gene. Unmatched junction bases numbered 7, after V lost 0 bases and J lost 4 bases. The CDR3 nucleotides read TGTGCCAGCAGCCAAGATGTTGGACAGGGACGCACTGAAGCTTTCTTT. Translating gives CASSQDVGQGRTEAFF.

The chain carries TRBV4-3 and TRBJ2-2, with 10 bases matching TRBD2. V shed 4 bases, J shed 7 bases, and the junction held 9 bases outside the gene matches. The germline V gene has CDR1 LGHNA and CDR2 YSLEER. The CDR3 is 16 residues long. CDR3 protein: CASSRDLAGEVGELFF. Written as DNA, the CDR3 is TGCGCCAGCAGCCGCGATCTAGCGGGAGAGGTCGGGGAGCTGTTTTTT.

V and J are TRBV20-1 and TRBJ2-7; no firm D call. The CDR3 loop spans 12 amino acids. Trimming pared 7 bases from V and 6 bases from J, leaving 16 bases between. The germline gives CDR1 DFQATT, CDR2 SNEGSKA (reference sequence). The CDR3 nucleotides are TGCAGTGTCACAGTTGGGCGAGGCGAGCAGTACTTC. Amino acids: CSVTVGRGEQYF.

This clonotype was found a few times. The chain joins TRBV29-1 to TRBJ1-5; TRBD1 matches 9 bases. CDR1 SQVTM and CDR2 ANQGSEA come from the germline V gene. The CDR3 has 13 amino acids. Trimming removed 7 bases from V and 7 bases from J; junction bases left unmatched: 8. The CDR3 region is CSALTGGDQPQHF. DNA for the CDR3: TGCAGCGCCCTCACAGGGGGCGACCAGCCCCAGCATTTT.

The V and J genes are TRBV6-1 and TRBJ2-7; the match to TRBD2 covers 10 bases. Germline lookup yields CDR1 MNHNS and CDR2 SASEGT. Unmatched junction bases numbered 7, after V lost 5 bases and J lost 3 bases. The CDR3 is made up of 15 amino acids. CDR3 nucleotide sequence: TGTGCCAGCAGTCTTATAGCGGGAGGCAACTACGAGCAGTACTTC. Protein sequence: CASSLIAGGNYEQYF.

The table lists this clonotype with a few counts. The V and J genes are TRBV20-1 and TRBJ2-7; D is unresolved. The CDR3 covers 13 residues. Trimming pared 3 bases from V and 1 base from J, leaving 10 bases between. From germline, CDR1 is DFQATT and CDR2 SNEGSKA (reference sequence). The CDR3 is CSARRVSSYEQYF. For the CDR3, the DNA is TGCAGTGCTAGGCGAGTCTCGTCCTACGAGCAGTACTTC.

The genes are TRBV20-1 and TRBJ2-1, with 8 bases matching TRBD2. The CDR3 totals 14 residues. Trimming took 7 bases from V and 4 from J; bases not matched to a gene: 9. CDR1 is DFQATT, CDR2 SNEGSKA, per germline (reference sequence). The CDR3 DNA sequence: TGCAGTGTTCCAAAGCGGGAGAAGTACAATGAGCAGTTCTTC. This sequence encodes CSVPKREKYNEQFF.

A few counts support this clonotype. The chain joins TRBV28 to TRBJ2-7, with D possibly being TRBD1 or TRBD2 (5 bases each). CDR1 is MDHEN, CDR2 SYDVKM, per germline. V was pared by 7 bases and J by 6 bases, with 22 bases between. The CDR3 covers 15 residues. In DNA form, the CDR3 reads TGTGCCAGCACCATGGGACGACTTCCGCCTCTCGAGCAGTACTTC. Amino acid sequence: CASTMGRLPPLEQYF.